Given below is one TCR beta chain in context. Its antigen is currently unknown. One entry per CDR3 protein results from TCRdb running MiXCR on the 5' RACE reads. The sample has some 270,000 distinct CDR3 sequences, approximately 15% seen once. This record belongs to a study of T-cell memory formation after mild COVID-19. Study findings and constraints: Of the contracting clones, CD4+ ones lay mainly in CM and EM, and CD8+ ones in EMRA.

The CDR3 is 12 residues long. Germline CDR1 is DFQATT and CDR2 is SNEGSKA (reference sequence). V was shortened by 5 bases and J by 6 bases, with 13 bases between the two germline ends. The chain couples TRBV20-1 to TRBJ1-2; D gene uncertain. This sequence was found in an adult woman who had mild COVID-19 (a few samples of this study predate the infection). Cell type and time point are not known. Sequences were obtained from PBMCs or a T cell subset sorted from them (not recorded which). Here the CDR3 reads CSAPFPPNGYTF. The DNA of the CDR3 is TGCAGTGCTCCCTTCCCCCCAAATGGCTACACCTTC.